This TCR beta chain originates from a study of T cells in Graves' hyperthyroidism and ophthalmopathy. Study-level background: Pretreatment peripheral blood was obtained at initial diagnosis.

In regard to this clonotype: As yet, its antigen is unknown.

Amplified TCR beta CDR3 regions came from RNA transcripts. The HTBI primer set drove a first-round RT-PCR of the TCR CDR3. Each CDR3 protein gets one entry after TCRdb re-called the multiplex PCR reads with MiXCR. Of 500,000 to 750,000 distinct CDR3 sequences in the sample, 15% to 19% were seen once. Study outcomes and limitations: Appearing also in blood were most of the thyroid clonotypes expanded above 0.001.

The CDR3 is made up of 17 amino acids. Germline assignment: CDR1 WSHSY and CDR2 SAAADI. Trimming took 0 bases from V and 4 from J; bases not matched to a gene: 6. J is TRBJ2-1 and V is TRBV10-2, with TRBD2 identical over 10 bases. The sequenced sample was blood. The sequence derives from a woman younger than 45 with Graves' hyperthyroidism. The CDR3 loop is CASSESTPLAGYNEQFF. Here the CDR3 DNA reads TGCGCCAGCAGTGAGTCGACCCCACTAGCGGGGTACAATGAGCAGTTCTTC.